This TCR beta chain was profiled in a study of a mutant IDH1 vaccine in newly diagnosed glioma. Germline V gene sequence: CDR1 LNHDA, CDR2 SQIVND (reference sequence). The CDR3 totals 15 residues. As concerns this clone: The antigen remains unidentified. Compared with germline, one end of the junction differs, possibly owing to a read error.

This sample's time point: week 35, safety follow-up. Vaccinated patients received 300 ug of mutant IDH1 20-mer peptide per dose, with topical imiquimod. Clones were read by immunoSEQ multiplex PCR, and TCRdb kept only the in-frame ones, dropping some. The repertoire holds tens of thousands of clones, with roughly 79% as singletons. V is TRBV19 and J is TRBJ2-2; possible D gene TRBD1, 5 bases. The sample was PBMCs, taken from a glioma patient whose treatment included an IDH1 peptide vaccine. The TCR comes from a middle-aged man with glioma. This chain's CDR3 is CANSGAALYTGELFF. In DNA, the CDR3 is TGTGCCAATAGTGGGGCAGCCCTATACACCGGGGAGCTGTTTTTT.